These 10 T cell receptor beta chains were sequenced from one sample in a study of blood T cell repertoires in COVID-19. Using immunoSEQ multiplex PCR, the repertoire was profiled, and TCRdb retains in-frame clones only, with some absent. This sample has 300,000 to 350,000 clones; approximately 83% occur once, and the top ten carry under 2.5%. Sequencing used PBMCs or T cells enriched from blood (not recorded which). These receptor sequences come from a young man who had recovered from COVID-19.

There are a few counts of this clone. This sequence joins TRBV2 and TRBJ1-2; D is unresolved. V was pared by 1 base and J by 3 bases, with 3 bases between. Germline loops: CDR1 SNHLY, CDR2 FYNNEI. This CDR3 region has 12 residues. The CDR3 DNA reads as TGTGCCAGCAGTGAAGGGCACTATGGCTACACCTTC. Amino acids: CASSEGHYGYTF.

The chain couples TRBV9 to TRBJ2-7; 11 bases map to TRBD2. Trimming at V came to 3 bases and at J to 2 bases, leaving 1 base not matched to a gene. The CDR3 totals 14 residues. From germline, CDR1 is SGDLS and CDR2 YYNGEE. This CDR3 is CASSGSGGAYEQYF. The CDR3, as DNA: TGTGCCAGCAGCGGTAGCGGGGGGGCCTACGAGCAGTACTTC.

The chain joins TRBV19 to TRBJ2-7; TRBD2 matches 15 bases. After removal of 5 bases from V and 2 bases from J, the junction contained 7 bases not matched to a gene. In germline, CDR1 is LNHDA, CDR2 SQIVND (reference sequence). The CDR3 consists of 17 residues. The CDR3 reads CASSPGLAGGRTYEQYF. CDR3 DNA sequence: TGTGCCAGTAGTCCGGGACTAGCGGGGGGCCGAACCTACGAGCAGTACTTC.

The gene calls are TRBV19 and TRBJ1-1; D not certain. The germline V gene has CDR1 LNHDA and CDR2 SQIVND (reference sequence). The CDR3 covers 14 residues. V was clipped by 2 bases and J by 3 bases, with 10 bases between them. The CDR3 DNA is TGTGCCAGTAGTATATACGGGTGGGACACTGAAGCTTTCTTT. Encoded protein: CASSIYGWDTEAFF. Combining the CDR3 with reference TRBV19 and TRBJ1-1 gives the whole variable domain DGGITQSPKYLFRKEGQNVTLSCEQNLNHDAMYWYRQDPGQGLRLIYYSQIVNDFQKGDIAEGYSVSREKKESFPLTVTSAQKNPTAFYLCASSIYGWDTEAFFGQGTRLTVV.

The chain is built from TRBV12-2 and TRBJ2-5; the D call in the table, TRBD1, was not verified against the DNA. TRBV12-2 is a pseudogene segment. CDR3 size: 17 residues. CDR3 region: CASRLTGQGANLETQYF. For the CDR3, the DNA is TGTGCAAGTCGCTTAACAGGACAGGGGGCGAACTTAGAGACCCAGTACTTC.

The chain employs TRBV4-2 and TRBJ1-2; weak D call: TRBD1 (5 bases). The V gene's germline CDR1 is LGHNA and CDR2 YNFKEQ. The CDR3 totals 15 residues. V shed 0 bases and J shed 3 bases, with 11 bases lying between them. The CDR3 loop reads CASSQDFSRDYGYTF. Written as DNA, the CDR3 is TGTGCCAGCAGCCAAGATTTTTCCAGGGACTATGGCTACACCTTC.

V and J are TRBV7-9 and TRBJ2-3, with a possible D match to TRBD2 (7 bases). This CDR3 spans 14 amino acids. Trimming stripped 8 bases from V and 3 bases from J, with 15 bases between. The germline CDR1 and CDR2 sequences are SEHNR and FQNEAQ (reference sequence). The CDR3 DNA reads as TGTGCCAGCTGGGGGGGCCGTATTACAGATACGCAGTATTTT. Residues: CASWGGRITDTQYF.

The V and J genes are TRBV18 and TRBJ1-6; D not certain. V dropped 3 bases and J dropped 7 bases, with 13 bases sitting between them. CDR3 length: 15 amino acids. Germline V gives CDR1 KGHSH, CDR2 LQKENI. The CDR3 reads CASSPSGSTNSPLHF. In DNA form, the CDR3 reads TGTGCCAGCTCACCGTCCGGGAGTACAAATTCACCCCTCCACTTT.

This chain links TRBV9 with TRBJ2-2; 10 bases line up with TRBD1. Germline values: CDR1 SGDLS, CDR2 YYNGEE. CDR3 length equals 15 residues. V lost 7 bases and J lost 5; bases outside the gene matches: 8. The CDR3, as DNA: TGTGCCAGCGCCCCGGGACAGGGGCCAACCGGGGAGCTGTTTTTT. Protein: CASAPGQGPTGELFF.

The rearrangement uses TRBV10-2 and TRBJ2-2, with TRBD1 matching 7 bases. Trimming cost V 5 bases and J 1 base; bases outside gene matches: 4. There are 15 residues in the CDR3. Germline CDR1 reads WSHSY; CDR2 reads SAAADI. The CDR3 protein is CASSWTGLNTGELFF. In DNA, the CDR3 is TGCGCCAGCAGTTGGACAGGTTTGAACACCGGGGAGCTGTTTTTT.